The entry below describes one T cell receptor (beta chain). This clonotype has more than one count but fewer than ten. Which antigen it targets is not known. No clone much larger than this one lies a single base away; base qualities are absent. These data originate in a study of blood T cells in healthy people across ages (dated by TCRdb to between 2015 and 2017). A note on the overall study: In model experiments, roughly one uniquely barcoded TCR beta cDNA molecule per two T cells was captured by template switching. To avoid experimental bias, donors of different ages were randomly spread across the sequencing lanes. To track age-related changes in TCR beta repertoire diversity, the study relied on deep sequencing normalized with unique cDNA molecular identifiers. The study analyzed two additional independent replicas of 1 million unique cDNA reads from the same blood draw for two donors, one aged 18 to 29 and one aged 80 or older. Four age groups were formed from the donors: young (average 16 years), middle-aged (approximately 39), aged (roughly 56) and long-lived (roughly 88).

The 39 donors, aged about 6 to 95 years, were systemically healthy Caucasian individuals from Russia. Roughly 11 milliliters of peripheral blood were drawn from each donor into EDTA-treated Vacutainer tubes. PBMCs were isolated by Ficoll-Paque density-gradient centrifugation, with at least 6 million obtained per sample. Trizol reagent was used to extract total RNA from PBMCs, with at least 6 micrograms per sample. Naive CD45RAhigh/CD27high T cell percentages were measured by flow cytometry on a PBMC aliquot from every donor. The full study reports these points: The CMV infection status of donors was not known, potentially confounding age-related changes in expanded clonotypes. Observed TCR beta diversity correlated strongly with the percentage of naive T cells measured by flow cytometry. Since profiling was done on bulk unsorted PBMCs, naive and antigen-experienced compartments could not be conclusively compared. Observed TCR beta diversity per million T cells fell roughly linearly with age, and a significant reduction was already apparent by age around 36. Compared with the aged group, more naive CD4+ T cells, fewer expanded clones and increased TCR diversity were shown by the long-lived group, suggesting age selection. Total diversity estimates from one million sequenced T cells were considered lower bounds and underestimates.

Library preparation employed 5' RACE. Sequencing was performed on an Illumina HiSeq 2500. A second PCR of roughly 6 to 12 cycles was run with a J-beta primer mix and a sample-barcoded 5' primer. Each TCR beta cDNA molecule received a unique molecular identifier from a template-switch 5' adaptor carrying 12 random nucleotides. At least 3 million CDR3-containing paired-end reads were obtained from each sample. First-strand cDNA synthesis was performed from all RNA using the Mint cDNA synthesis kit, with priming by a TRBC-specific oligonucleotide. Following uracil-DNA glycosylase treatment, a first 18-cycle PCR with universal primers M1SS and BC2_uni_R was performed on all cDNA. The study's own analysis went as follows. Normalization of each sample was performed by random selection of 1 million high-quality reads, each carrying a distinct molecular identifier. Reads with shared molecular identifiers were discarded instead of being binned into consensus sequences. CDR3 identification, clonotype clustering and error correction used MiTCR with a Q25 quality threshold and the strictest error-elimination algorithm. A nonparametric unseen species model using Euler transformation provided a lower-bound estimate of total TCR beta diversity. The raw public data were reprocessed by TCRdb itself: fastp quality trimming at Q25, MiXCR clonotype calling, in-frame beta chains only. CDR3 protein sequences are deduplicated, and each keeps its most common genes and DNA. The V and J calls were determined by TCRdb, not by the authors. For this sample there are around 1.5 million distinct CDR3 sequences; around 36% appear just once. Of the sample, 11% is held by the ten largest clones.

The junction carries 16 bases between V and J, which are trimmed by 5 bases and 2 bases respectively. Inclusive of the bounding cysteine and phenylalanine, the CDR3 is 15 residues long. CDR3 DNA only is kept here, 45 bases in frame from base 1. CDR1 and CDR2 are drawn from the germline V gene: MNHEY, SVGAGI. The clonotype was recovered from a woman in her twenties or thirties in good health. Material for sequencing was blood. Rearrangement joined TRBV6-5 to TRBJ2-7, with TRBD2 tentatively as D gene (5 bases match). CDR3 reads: CASSQGGIIAYEQYF. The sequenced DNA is TGTGCCAGCAGTCAAGGAGGAATAATTGCCTACGAGCAGTACTTC.